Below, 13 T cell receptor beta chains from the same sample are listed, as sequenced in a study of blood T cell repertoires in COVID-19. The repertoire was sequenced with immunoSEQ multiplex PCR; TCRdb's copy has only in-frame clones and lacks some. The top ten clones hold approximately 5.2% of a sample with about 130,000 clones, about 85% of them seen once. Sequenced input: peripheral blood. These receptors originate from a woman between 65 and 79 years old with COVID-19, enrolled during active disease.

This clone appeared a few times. This chain's CDR3 is CASSEFGTGGEQYF. For the CDR3, the DNA is TGTGCCAGCAGTGAATTTGGGACAGGGGGCGAACAGTACTTC. V gene TRBV25-1 combines with J gene TRBJ2-7, with 12 bases matching TRBD1. The CDR3 spans 14 residues. Germline trimming cut 1 base from V and 10 bases from J; bases unmatched to any gene: 5. Germline CDR1 and CDR2: MGHDK and SYGVNS.

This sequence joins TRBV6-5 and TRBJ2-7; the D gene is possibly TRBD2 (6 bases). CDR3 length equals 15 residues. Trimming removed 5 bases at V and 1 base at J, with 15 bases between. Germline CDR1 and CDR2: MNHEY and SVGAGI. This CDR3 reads CASSTGLLVSYEQYF. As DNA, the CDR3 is TGTGCCAGCAGTACGGGACTCCTCGTTTCCTACGAGCAGTACTTC.

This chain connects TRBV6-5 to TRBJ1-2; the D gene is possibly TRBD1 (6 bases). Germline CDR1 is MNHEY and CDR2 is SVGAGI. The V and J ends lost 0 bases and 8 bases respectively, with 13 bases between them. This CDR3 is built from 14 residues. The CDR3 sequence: CASSYSNPRGGYTF. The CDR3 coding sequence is TGTGCCAGCAGTTACTCAAATCCCAGGGGCGGCTACACCTTC.

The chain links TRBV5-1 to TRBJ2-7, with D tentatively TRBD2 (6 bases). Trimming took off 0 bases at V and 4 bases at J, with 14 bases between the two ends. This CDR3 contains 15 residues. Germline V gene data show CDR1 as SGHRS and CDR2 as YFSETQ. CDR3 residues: CASSLAVAGGYEQYF. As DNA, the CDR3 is TGCGCCAGCAGCTTGGCCGTGGCAGGAGGGTACGAGCAGTACTTC.

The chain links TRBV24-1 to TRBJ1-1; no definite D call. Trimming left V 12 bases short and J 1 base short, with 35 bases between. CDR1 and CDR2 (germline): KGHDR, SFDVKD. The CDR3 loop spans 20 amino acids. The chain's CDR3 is CAAVEDPFSPSKSGNTEAFF. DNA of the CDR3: TGTGCCGCCGTCGAAGATCCTTTTAGTCCGAGTAAGTCGGGGAACACTGAAGCTTTCTTT.

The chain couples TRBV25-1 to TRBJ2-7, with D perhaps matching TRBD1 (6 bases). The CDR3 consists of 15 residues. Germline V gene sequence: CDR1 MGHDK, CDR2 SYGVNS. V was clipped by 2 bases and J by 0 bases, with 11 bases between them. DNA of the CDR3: TGTGCCAGCAGTGAACAGGGGCCAAGCTCCTACGAGCAGTACTTC. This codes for CASSEQGPSSYEQYF.

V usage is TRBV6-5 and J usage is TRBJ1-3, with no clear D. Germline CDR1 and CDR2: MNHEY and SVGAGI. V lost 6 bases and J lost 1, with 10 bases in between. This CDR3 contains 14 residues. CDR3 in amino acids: CASSVFISGNTIYF. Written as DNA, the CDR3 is TGTGCCAGCAGCGTATTTATATCTGGAAACACCATATATTTT.

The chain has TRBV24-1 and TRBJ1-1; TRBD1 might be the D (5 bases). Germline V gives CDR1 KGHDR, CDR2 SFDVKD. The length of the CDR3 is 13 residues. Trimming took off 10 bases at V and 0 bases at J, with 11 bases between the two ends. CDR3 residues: CATRDSLNTEAFF. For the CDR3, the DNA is TGTGCCACTAGAGACAGCTTGAACACTGAAGCTTTCTTT.

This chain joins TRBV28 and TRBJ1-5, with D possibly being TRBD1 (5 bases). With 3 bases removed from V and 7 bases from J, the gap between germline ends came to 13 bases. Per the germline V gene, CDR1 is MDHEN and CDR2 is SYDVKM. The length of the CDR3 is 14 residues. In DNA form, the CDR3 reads TGTGCCAGCAGTTTGGCGCAGGGAGGACAGCCCCAGCATTTT. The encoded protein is CASSLAQGGQPQHF.

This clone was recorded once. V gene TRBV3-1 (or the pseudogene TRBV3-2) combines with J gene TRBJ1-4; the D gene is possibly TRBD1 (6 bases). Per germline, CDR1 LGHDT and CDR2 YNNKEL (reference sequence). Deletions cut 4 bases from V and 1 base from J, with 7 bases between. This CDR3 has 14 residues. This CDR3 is CASSPGVTNEKLFF. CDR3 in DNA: TGTGCCAGCAGCCCAGGGGTAACTAATGAAAAACTGTTTTTT.

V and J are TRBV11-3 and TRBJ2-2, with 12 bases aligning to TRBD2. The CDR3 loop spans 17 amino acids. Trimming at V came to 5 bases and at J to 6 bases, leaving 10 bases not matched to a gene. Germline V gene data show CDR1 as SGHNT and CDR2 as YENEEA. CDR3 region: CASSHDHPSGGAGELFF. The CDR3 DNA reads TGTGCCAGCAGCCACGACCACCCTAGCGGGGGGGCCGGGGAGCTGTTTTTT. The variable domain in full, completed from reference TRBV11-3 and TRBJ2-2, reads EAGVVQSPRYKIIEKKQPVAFWCNPISGHNTLYWYLQNLGQGPELLIRYENEEAVDDSQLPKDRFSAERLKGVDSTLKIQPAELGDSAVYLCASSHDHPSGGAGELFFGEGSRLTVL.

CDR3 DNA: TGTGCCAGCAGCTTGACAGGGAGCTATGGCTACACCTTC. This encodes CASSLTGSYGYTF. The chain carries TRBV12-3 or TRBV12-4 and TRBJ1-2, with 7 bases that match TRBD1. The J segment lost 4 bases and the V segment lost 6 bases, leaving 5 bases of the junction unmatched. This CDR3 is built from 13 residues.

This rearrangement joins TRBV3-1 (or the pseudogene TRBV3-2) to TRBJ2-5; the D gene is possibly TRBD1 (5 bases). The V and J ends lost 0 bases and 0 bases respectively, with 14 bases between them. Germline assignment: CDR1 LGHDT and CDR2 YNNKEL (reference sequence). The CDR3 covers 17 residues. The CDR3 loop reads CASSQDATGDYQETQYF. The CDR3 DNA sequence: TGTGCCAGCAGCCAAGATGCCACAGGAGATTACCAAGAGACCCAGTACTTC.